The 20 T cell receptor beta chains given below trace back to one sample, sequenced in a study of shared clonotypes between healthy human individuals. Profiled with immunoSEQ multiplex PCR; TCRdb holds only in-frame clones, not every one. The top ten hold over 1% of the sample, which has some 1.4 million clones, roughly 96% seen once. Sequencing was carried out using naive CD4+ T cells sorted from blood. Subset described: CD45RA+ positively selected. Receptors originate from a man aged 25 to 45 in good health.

CDR3 protein: CASSLRDRAGTEAFF. DNA for the CDR3: TGTGCCAGCAGCCTTCGGGACAGGGCAGGAACTGAAGCTTTCTTT. The gene calls are TRBV14 and TRBJ1-1, with 9 bases lining up with TRBD1. The CDR3 consists of 15 residues. V trimming: 4 bases; J trimming: 5 bases; junction bases outside the gene matches: 8. Looked up from germline, CDR1 is SGHDN and CDR2 is FVKESK.

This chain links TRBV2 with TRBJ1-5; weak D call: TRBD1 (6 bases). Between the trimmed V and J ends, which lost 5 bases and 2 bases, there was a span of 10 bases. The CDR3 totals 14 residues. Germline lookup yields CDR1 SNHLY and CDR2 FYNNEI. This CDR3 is CASSYRVGNQPQHF. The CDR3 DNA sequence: TGTGCCAGCAGTTACAGGGTAGGCAATCAGCCCCAGCATTTT.

The CDR3 protein is CASSYDTEGTQYF. The CDR3 DNA reads as TGTGCCAGCAGTTATGACACCGAGGGGACCCAGTACTTC. This chain uses TRBV6-5 with TRBJ2-5, with D tentatively TRBD2 (5 bases). The CDR3 sequence is 13 residues long. Between the trimmed V and J ends, which lost 3 bases and 7 bases, there was a span of 12 bases. Germline V CDR1 and CDR2: MNHEY, SVGAGI.

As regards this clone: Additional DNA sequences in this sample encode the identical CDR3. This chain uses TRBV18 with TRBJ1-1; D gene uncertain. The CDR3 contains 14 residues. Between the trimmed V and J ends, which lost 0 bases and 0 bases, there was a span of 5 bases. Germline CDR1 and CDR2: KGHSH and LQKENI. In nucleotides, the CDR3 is TGTGCCAGCTCACCACCGGGATTGAACACTGAAGCTTTCTTT. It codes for CASSPPGLNTEAFF.

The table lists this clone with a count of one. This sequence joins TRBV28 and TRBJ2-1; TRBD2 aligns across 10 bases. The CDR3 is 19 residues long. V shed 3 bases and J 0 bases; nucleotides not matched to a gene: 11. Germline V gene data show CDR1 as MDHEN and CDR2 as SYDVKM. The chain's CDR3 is CASSLVLAGVTSSYNEQFF. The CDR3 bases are TGTGCCAGCAGTTTGGTCCTAGCGGGAGTGACAAGCTCCTACAATGAGCAGTTCTTC.

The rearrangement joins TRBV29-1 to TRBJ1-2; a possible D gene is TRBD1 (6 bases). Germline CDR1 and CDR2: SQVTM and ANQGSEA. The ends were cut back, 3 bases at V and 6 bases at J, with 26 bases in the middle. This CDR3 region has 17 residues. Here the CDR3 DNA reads TGCAGCGTTGAGGTGCTAAGTCTTGACAGGCAATCAGATGGCTACACCTTC. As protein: CSVEVLSLDRQSDGYTF.

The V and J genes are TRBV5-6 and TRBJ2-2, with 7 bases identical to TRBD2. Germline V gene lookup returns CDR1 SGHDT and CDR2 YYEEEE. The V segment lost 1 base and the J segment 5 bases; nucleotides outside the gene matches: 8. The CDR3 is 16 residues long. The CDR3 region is CASSLRPAGTTGELFF. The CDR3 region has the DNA TGTGCCAGCAGCTTGAGGCCAGCGGGGACTACCGGGGAGCTGTTTTTT.

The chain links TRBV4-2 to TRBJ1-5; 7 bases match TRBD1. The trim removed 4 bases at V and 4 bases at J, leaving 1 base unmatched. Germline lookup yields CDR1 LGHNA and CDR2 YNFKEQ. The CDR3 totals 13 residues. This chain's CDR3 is CASSRQGNQPQHF. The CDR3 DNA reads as TGTGCCAGCAGCCGACAGGGAAATCAGCCCCAGCATTTT.

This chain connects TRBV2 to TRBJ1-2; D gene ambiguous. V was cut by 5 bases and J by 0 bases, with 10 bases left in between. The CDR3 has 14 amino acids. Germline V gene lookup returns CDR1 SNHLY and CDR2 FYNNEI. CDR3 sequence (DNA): TGTGCCAGCAGTAAGGTCGGGACTAACTATGGCTACACCTTC. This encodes CASSKVGTNYGYTF. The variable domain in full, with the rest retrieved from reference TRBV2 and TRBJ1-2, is EPEVTQTPSHQVTQMGQEVILRCVPISNHLYFYWYRQILGQKVEFLVSFYNNEISEKSEIFDDQFSVERPDGSNFTLKIRSTKLEDSAMYFCASSKVGTNYGYTFGSGTRLTVV.

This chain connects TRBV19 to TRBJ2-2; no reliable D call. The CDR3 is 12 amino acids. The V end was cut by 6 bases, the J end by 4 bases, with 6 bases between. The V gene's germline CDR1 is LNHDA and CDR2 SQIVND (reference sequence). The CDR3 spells CASSHSTGELFF. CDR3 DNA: TGTGCCAGTAGCCACAGCACCGGGGAGCTGTTTTTT.

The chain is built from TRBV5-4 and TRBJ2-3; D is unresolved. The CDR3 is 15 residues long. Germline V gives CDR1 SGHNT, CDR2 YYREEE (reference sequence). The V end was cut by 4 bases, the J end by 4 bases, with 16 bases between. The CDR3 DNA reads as TGTGCCAGCAGCCTGGGGTTCTCTCCTTCAGATACGCAGTATTTT. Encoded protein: CASSLGFSPSDTQYF.

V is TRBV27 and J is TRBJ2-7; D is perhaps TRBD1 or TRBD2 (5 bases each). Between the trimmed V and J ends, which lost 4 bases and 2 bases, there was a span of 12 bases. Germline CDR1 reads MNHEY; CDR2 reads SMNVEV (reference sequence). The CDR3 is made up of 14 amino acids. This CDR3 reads CASSSPGAAYEQYF. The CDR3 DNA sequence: TGTGCCAGCAGTTCTCCCGGGGCCGCCTACGAGCAGTACTTC.

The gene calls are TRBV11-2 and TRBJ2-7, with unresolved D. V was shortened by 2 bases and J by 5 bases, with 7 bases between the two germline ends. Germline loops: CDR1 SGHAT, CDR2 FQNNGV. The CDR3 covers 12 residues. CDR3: CASSLSPHEQYF. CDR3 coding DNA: TGTGCCAGCAGCTTATCCCCCCACGAGCAGTACTTC.

In DNA, the CDR3 is TGTGCCAGCAGTAGGGGGCCGGGGGGCACCATATATTTT. Protein product: CASSRGPGGTIYF. The V call is TRBV28, the J call TRBJ1-3; 7 bases are shared with TRBD1. Germline-derived CDR1 and CDR2 are MDHEN and SYDVKM. With 5 bases clipped from V and 9 bases from J, the junction kept 7 bases outside the gene matches. The CDR3 contains 13 residues.

Written as DNA, the CDR3 is TGTGCCAGCTCACCACTAGCGGGAGGGCCAGGAGGCACCGGGGAGCTGTTTTTT. It codes for CASSPLAGGPGGTGELFF. The chain recombines TRBV18 with TRBJ2-2, with TRBD2 identical over 11 bases. The CDR3 length is 18 residues. Germline V gives CDR1 KGHSH, CDR2 LQKENI. The junction had 8 bases not matched to a gene; V was cut back by 1 base and J by 4 bases.

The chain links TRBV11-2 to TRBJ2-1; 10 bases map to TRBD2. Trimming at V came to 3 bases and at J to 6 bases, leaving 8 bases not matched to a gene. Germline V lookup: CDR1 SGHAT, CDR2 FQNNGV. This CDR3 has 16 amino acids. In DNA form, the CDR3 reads TGTGCCAGCAGCTTCCCAGTTAGCGGGAGGAGCAATGAGCAGTTCTTC. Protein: CASSFPVSGRSNEQFF. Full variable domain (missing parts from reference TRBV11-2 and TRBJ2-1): EAGVAQSPRYKIIEKRQSVAFWCNPISGHATLYWYQQILGQGPKLLIQFQNNGVVDDSQLPKDRFSAERLKGVDSTLKIQPAKLEDSAVYLCASSFPVSGRSNEQFFGPGTRLTVL.

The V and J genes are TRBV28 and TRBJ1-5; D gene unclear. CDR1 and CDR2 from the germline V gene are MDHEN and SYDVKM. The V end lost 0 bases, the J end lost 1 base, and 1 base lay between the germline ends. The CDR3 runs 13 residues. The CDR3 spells CASSLWSNQPQHF. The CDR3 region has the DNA TGTGCCAGCAGTTTATGGAGCAATCAGCCCCAGCATTTT.

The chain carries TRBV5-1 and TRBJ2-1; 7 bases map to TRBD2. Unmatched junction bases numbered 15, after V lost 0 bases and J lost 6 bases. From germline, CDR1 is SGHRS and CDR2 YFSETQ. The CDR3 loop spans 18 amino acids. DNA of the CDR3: TGCGCCAGCAGCTTGGACCTTCGGGGAGGGAACAAAGGCAATGAGCAGTTCTTC. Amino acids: CASSLDLRGGNKGNEQFF.

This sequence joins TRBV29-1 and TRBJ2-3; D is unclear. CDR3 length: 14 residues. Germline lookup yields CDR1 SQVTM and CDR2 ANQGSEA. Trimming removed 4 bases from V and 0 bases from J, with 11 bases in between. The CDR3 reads CSVGAAASTDTQYF. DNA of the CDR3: TGCAGCGTTGGGGCAGCTGCTAGCACAGATACGCAGTATTTT.

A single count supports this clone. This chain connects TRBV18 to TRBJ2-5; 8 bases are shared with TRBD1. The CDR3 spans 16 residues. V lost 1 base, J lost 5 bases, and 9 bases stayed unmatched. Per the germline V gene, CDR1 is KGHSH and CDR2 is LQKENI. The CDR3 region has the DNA TGTGCCAGCTCACCACTAGGGCAGGGGGCTTACGAGACCCAGTACTTC. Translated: CASSPLGQGAYETQYF.